Below are 29 T cell receptor beta chains sequenced from a single sample in a study of vaccination and CD4 T cells after COVID-19. With the Oncomine TCR Beta short-read assay, DNA from cultured CD4+ T cells was sequenced. Using its own MiXCR run on the PCR reads, TCRdb lists one record per CDR3 protein. The sample has around 9,300 distinct CDR3 sequences, 35% to 40% seen once. These receptors have no known antigen. Treatment noted: approximately nine-day PBMC culture with coronavirus spike peptide pools or control peptides (ViraFEST assay). The sequenced sample consisted of CD4+ T cells from blood, cultured in vitro. These receptors came from a human donor who had recovered from COVID-19.

This clonotype was picked up a small number of times. V is TRBV4-1 and J is TRBJ1-6; a weak D match, TRBD1 (5 bases). This CDR3 comprises 19 residues. Between the trimmed V and J ends, which lost 0 bases and 0 bases, there was a span of 15 bases. From germline, CDR1 is MGHRA and CDR2 YSYEKL. DNA for the CDR3: TGCGCCAGCAGCCAAGATCCCCAGGGCTCGAGCTCCTATAATTCACCCCTCCACTTT. This sequence encodes CASSQDPQGSSSYNSPLHF.

The chain couples TRBV7-8 to TRBJ2-7, with D hard to call. V dropped 3 bases and J dropped 0 bases, with 9 bases sitting between them. Germline V lookup: CDR1 SGHVS, CDR2 FQNEAQ. The CDR3 extends over 14 amino acids. The DNA for the CDR3 is TGTGCCAGCAGCTTGGATGGTTCCTCCTACGAGCAGTACTTC. Amino acid sequence: CASSLDGSSYEQYF.

V is TRBV5-1 and J is TRBJ2-7; D unclear. Trimming shortened V by 0 bases and J by 1 base, and 8 bases separated the two germline ends. The CDR3 is 14 residues long. CDR1 and CDR2 from the germline V gene are SGHRS and YFSETQ. CDR3 amino acids: CASSLEDGSYEQYF. In DNA form, the CDR3 reads TGCGCCAGCAGCTTGGAGGACGGATCCTACGAGCAGTACTTC. Full variable domain (remainder filled in from reference TRBV5-1 and TRBJ2-7): KAGVTQTPRYLIKTRGQQVTLSCSPISGHRSVSWYQQTPGQGLQFLFEYFSETQRNKGNFPGRFSGRQFSNSRSEMNVSTLELGDSALYLCASSLEDGSYEQYFGPGTRLTVT.

This clonotype turned up a few times. The chain couples TRBV24-1 to TRBJ2-2, with D unclear. The CDR3 totals 15 residues. V was trimmed by 3 bases and J by 3 bases, leaving 10 bases between them. Germline V gene sequence: CDR1 KGHDR, CDR2 SFDVKD. The CDR3 nucleotides are TGTGCCACCAGTGATGCCCGAAAAGACACCGGGGAGCTGTTTTTT. Its translation: CATSDARKDTGELFF.

This clonotype was seen a few times. This chain links TRBV7-2 with TRBJ2-7; 7 bases fit TRBD2. In germline, CDR1 is SGHTA, CDR2 FQGNSA. CDR3 length equals 15 residues. Trimming at V came to 3 bases and at J to 0 bases, leaving 5 bases not matched to a gene. The CDR3: CASSFHGGSSYEQYF. DNA of the CDR3: TGTGCCAGCAGCTTCCACGGGGGGTCCTCCTACGAGCAGTACTTC.

This clonotype was seen more than once but under ten times. The chain is built from TRBV10-2 and TRBJ1-6; D remains unclear. This CDR3 spans 13 amino acids. Germline lookup yields CDR1 WSHSY and CDR2 SAAADI. Trimming removed 5 bases at V and 7 bases at J, with 9 bases between. The CDR3 loop reads CASSSGLNSPLHF. Written as DNA, the CDR3 is TGCGCCAGCAGTTCGGGATTGAATTCACCCCTCCACTTT.

The genes are TRBV12-5 and TRBJ1-2; the D gene is possibly TRBD1 (5 bases). This CDR3 region has 13 residues. Germline-derived CDR1 and CDR2 are LGHNT and FRNRAP. Trimming took 3 bases from V and 7 from J, leaving 12 bases between them. In nucleotides, the CDR3 is TGTGCTAGTGGTTTAAGGGGAATGGCTGGCTACACCTTC. Residues: CASGLRGMAGYTF. Using reference TRBV12-5 and TRBJ1-2 for the parts outside the CDR3, the full variable domain is DARVTQTPRHKVTEMGQEVTMRCQPILGHNTVFWYRQTMMQGLELLAYFRNRAPLDDSGMPKDRFSAEMPDATLATLKIQPSEPRDSAVYFCASGLRGMAGYTFGSGTRLTVV.

This clonotype was counted only a few times. The rearrangement joins TRBV30 to TRBJ1-2; 7 bases map to TRBD1. The trim removed 3 bases at V and 4 bases at J, leaving 5 bases unmatched. CDR3 length: 13 amino acids. Germline loops: CDR1 GTSNPN, CDR2 SVGIG (reference sequence). For the CDR3, the DNA is TGTGCCTGGAGCCGGGACAGACCCTATGGCTACACCTTC. Residues: CAWSRDRPYGYTF.

This sequence joins TRBV27 and TRBJ1-1; D is unclear. CDR1 and CDR2 from the germline V gene are MNHEY and SMNVEV (reference sequence). The CDR3 totals 14 residues. Trimming stripped 5 bases from V and 0 bases from J, with 10 bases between. CDR3 coding DNA: TGTGCCAGCAGTATAGCCTACATGAACACTGAAGCTTTCTTT. It specifies CASSIAYMNTEAFF.

The V call is TRBV6-2 or TRBV6-3, the J call TRBJ2-5, with 11 bases identical to TRBD2. The germline CDR1 and CDR2 sequences are MNHEY and SVGEGT. J lost 7 bases, V lost 6 bases, and 10 bases had no gene match. This CDR3 has 15 residues. The DNA for the CDR3 is TGTGCCAGCAGATCGACTAGCGGGGATGTGGGGACCCAGTACTTC. Its translation: CASRSTSGDVGTQYF.

Only a few counts were recorded for this clonotype. The gene calls are TRBV19 and TRBJ2-2, with a tentative D call TRBD1 (5 bases). The V end lost 8 bases, the J end lost 3 bases, and 16 bases lay between the germline ends. The CDR3 spans 15 residues. Germline CDR1 LNHDA, CDR2 SQIVND (reference sequence). In DNA, the CDR3 is TGTGCCAGTCAAACCGGAACAGGAGACACCGGGGAGCTGTTTTTT. The encoded protein is CASQTGTGDTGELFF.

This clonotype has more than one count but fewer than ten. The chain uses TRBV6-1 and TRBJ1-6, with 7 nucleotides matching TRBD1. The J segment lost 5 bases and the V segment lost 8 bases, leaving 6 bases of the junction unmatched. CDR3 length: 14 amino acids. In germline, CDR1 is MNHNS, CDR2 SASEGT. In nucleotides, the CDR3 is TGTGCCAGCTGGTCAGGGGGTAATAATTCACCCCTCCACTTT. Its translation: CASWSGGNNSPLHF.

V gene TRBV19 combines with J gene TRBJ2-3, with D unresolved. Trimming cost V 4 bases and J 6 bases, with 11 bases left between them. The germline gives CDR1 LNHDA, CDR2 SQIVND (reference sequence). CDR3 length: 13 residues. CDR3 sequence: CASSTRTSDTQYF. Written as DNA, the CDR3 is TGTGCCAGTAGTACTCGAACGTCTGATACGCAGTATTTT.

The rearrangement links TRBV12-3 or TRBV12-4 to TRBJ2-5; 10 nucleotides line up with TRBD1. The CDR3 spans 16 residues. Trimming at V came to 6 bases and at J to 5 bases, leaving 12 bases not matched to a gene. CDR3 nucleotides: TGTGCCAGCAGACCCGTGGACAGGGGGAAGTGGGAGACCCAGTACTTC. It encodes CASRPVDRGKWETQYF.

This rearrangement joins TRBV15 to TRBJ1-1, with 9 bases matching TRBD1. The length of the CDR3 is 16 residues. V trimming: 5 bases; J trimming: 1 base; junction bases outside the gene matches: 8. Germline CDR1 and CDR2: LNHNV and YYDKDF (reference sequence). The CDR3 reads CATSERVGQGNTEAFF. The CDR3 DNA reads TGTGCCACCAGCGAAAGAGTGGGACAGGGGAACACTGAAGCTTTCTTT.

A few counts support this clonotype. This sequence joins TRBV27 and TRBJ2-7; TRBD2 matches at 9 bases. Germline V gene lookup returns CDR1 MNHEY and CDR2 SMNVEV (reference sequence). The trim removed 3 bases at V and 3 bases at J, leaving 9 bases unmatched. The CDR3 covers 16 residues. As DNA, the CDR3 is TGTGCCAGCAGTTTCGGCCCTAGCGGGGTGGGCTACGAGCAGTACTTC. Its protein product is CASSFGPSGVGYEQYF.

The chain recombines TRBV30 with TRBJ2-3, with D perhaps TRBD1 (5 bases). V dropped 1 base and J dropped 1 base, with 15 bases sitting between them. The CDR3 contains 16 residues. CDR1 GTSNPN and CDR2 SVGIG come from the germline V gene (reference sequence). The CDR3 DNA sequence: TGTGCCTGGAGTGGCGGCACCCAAGGGGGCACAGATACGCAGTATTTT. The encoded protein is CAWSGGTQGGTDTQYF. Full variable domain (rest looked up from reference TRBV30 and TRBJ2-3): SQTIHQWPATLVQPVGSPLSLECTVEGTSNPNLYWYRQAAGRGLQLLFYSVGIGQISSEVPQNLSASRPQDRQFILSSKKLLLSDSGFYLCAWSGGTQGGTDTQYFGPGTRLTVL.

There are a few counts of this clonotype. The chain is built from TRBV27 and TRBJ2-2; D unclear. This CDR3 contains 15 residues. CDR1 and CDR2 from the germline V gene are MNHEY and SMNVEV (reference sequence). V lost 7 bases to trimming and J lost 3 bases, with 15 bases between them. Here the CDR3 reads CASKRVTRDTGELFF. CDR3 coding DNA: TGTGCCAGCAAAAGGGTGACCCGCGACACCGGGGAGCTGTTTTTT.

This clonotype rates as medium-sized. The rearrangement uses TRBV2 and TRBJ2-2; either TRBD1 or TRBD2 may fit D (5 bases each). CDR1 is SNHLY and CDR2 is FYNNEI in the germline V gene. Trimming left V 6 bases short and J 8 bases short, with 16 bases between. This CDR3 contains 14 residues. The CDR3 here is CASRTARGWGELFF. The CDR3 nucleotides read TGTGCCAGCAGGACTGCCCGGGGCTGGGGGGAGCTGTTTTTT. The full variable domain, rest sourced from reference TRBV2 and TRBJ2-2, is EPEVTQTPSHQVTQMGQEVILRCVPISNHLYFYWYRQILGQKVEFLVSFYNNEISEKSEIFDDQFSVERPDGSNFTLKIRSTKLEDSAMYFCASRTARGWGELFFGEGSRLTVL.

This sequence joins TRBV20-1 and TRBJ2-4, with TRBD1 matching over 8 bases. The germline V gene encodes CDR1 DFQATT and CDR2 SNEGSKA (reference sequence). CDR3 length: 12 residues. V shed 4 bases and J 7 bases; nucleotides not matched to a gene: 3. DNA for the CDR3: TGCAGTGCTATTGGACAGGGTAACATTCAGTACTTC. Encoded protein: CSAIGQGNIQYF.

This clonotype was found a few times. The chain links TRBV10-3 to TRBJ2-5, with a possible D match to TRBD1 (5 bases). The CDR3 loop spans 15 amino acids. The V end lost 3 bases, the J end lost 5 bases, and 16 bases lay between the germline ends. CDR1 ENHRY and CDR2 SYGVKD come from the germline V gene. The CDR3 loop is CAISDPRQSSETQYF. DNA for the CDR3: TGTGCCATCAGTGACCCGAGACAGTCTAGTGAGACCCAGTACTTC.

The V call is TRBV20-1, the J call TRBJ2-1; TRBD2 matches at 11 bases. After removal of 5 bases from V and 8 bases from J, the junction contained 8 bases not matched to a gene. There are 14 residues in the CDR3. Per germline, CDR1 DFQATT and CDR2 SNEGSKA (reference sequence). The DNA for the CDR3 is TGCAGTGCTGGGGGACTAGCGGTTCTGGATGAGCAGTTCTTC. It specifies CSAGGLAVLDEQFF.

This clonotype was observed a few times. The chain uses TRBV15 and TRBJ1-3; no firm D call. Germline CDR1 is LNHNV and CDR2 is YYDKDF (reference sequence). V dropped 9 bases and J dropped 0 bases, with 9 bases sitting between them. CDR3 length equals 13 residues. The CDR3 DNA is TGTGCCACTCGTGGGAGCTCTGGAAACACCATATATTTT. Protein product: CATRGSSGNTIYF.

CDR3 residues: CASSLGGTNYGYTF. The CDR3 DNA is TGTGCCAGCAGTTTAGGGGGGACTAACTATGGCTACACCTTC. V is TRBV12-3 or TRBV12-4 and J is TRBJ1-2, with a tentative D call TRBD1 (5 bases). The CDR3 length is 14 residues. Trimming stripped 1 base from V and 0 bases from J, with 6 bases between.

V and J are TRBV7-9 and TRBJ2-7; D is ambiguous. Per germline, CDR1 SEHNR and CDR2 FQNEAQ (reference sequence). This CDR3 is built from 13 residues. Trimming left V 5 bases short and J 5 bases short, with 13 bases between. This CDR3 reads CASSRVNGNEQYF. The CDR3 DNA follows: TGTGCCAGCAGCCGGGTAAATGGAAACGAGCAGTACTTC.

This clonotype appeared a single time. V usage is TRBV11-2 and J usage is TRBJ1-6; 7 bases line up with TRBD1. CDR1 and CDR2 from the germline V gene are SGHAT and FQNNGV. The CDR3 has 14 residues. With 4 bases clipped from V and 10 bases from J, the junction kept 7 bases outside the gene matches. The CDR3 nucleotides are TGTGCCAGCAGCTCGAACAGGGGCAGGTCACCCCTCCACTTT. Protein: CASSSNRGRSPLHF.

This clonotype was seen a few times. This sequence joins TRBV7-9 and TRBJ1-4; 9 bases line up with TRBD1. CDR1 is SEHNR, CDR2 FQNEAQ, per germline (reference sequence). The CDR3 has 15 amino acids. Trimming cost V 5 bases and J 7 bases; bases outside gene matches: 8. The chain's CDR3 is CASSPLGTGIEKLFF. DNA of the CDR3: TGTGCCAGCAGCCCCTTGGGGACAGGGATTGAAAAACTGTTTTTT.

The V gene is TRBV20-1, the J gene TRBJ1-1, with unresolved D. V dropped 3 bases and J dropped 5 bases, with 7 bases sitting between them. The CDR3 totals 11 residues. Germline-derived CDR1 and CDR2 are DFQATT and SNEGSKA (reference sequence). In DNA form, the CDR3 reads TGCAGTGCTAGTCGAGGGACTGAAGCTTTCTTT. Protein product: CSASRGTEAFF.

This chain joins TRBV20-1 and TRBJ2-1, with TRBD2 matching over 10 bases. J gave up 6 bases and V 0 bases, and 14 bases lay outside the gene matches. This CDR3 has 18 residues. The V gene's germline CDR1 is DFQATT and CDR2 SNEGSKA (reference sequence). The DNA for the CDR3 is TGCAGTGCTAGAGATGGAAGGGTAGCGGGGGGCTTTGGCAATGAGCAGTTCTTC. Protein product: CSARDGRVAGGFGNEQFF.